There are many counts of the clone carrying this T cell receptor beta chain. TCRdb called the 5' RACE reads again in MiXCR, with one record for every CDR3 protein. The data hold about 66,000 distinct CDR3 sequences, with 3.4% observed a single time. This sample was taken from a study of neurological immune-mediated disorders. The V segment lost 0 bases and the J segment 4 bases; nucleotides outside the gene matches: 8. CDR3 size: 16 residues. Germline assignment: CDR1 DFQATT and CDR2 SNEGSKA (reference sequence). The chain uses TRBV20-1 and TRBJ2-1, with TRBD1 identical over 8 bases. The sequenced sample consisted of PBMCs. This receptor was obtained from a man aged 35-49 years with multiple sclerosis. The CDR3 region has the DNA TGCAGTGCTAGAGATCCCGACAGGGGATCGTACAATGAGCAGTTCTTC. It translates to CSARDPDRGSYNEQFF.